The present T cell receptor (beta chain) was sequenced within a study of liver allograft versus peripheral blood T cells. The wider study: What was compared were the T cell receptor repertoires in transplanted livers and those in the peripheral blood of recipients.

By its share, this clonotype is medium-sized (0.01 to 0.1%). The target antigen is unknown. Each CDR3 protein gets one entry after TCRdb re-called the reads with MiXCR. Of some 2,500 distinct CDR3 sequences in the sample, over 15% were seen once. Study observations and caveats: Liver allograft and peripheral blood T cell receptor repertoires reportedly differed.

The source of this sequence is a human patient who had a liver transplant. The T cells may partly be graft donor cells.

The CDR3 sequence: CATSRERQETQYF. The CDR3 DNA follows: TGTGCCACCAGCAGAGAGCGGCAAGAGACCCAGTACTTC. The chain uses TRBV15 and TRBJ2-5, with D uncertain. Trimming cost V 0 bases and J 2 bases, with 4 bases left between them. This CDR3 is 13 amino acids long. Germline lookup yields CDR1 LNHNV and CDR2 YYDKDF (reference sequence).